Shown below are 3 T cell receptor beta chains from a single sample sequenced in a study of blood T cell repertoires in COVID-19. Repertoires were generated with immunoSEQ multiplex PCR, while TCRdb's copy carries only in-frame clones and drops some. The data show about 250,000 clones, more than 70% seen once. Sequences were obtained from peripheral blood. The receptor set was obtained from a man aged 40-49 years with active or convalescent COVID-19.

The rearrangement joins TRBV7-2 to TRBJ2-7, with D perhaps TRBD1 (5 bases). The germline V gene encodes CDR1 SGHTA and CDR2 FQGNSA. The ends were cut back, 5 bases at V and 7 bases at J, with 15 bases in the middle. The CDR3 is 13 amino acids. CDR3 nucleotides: TGTGCCAGCAGCCTCGACGGACATCAGGAGCAGTACTTC. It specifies CASSLDGHQEQYF.

The CDR3 reads CASSYGTGTPEAFF. The CDR3 nucleotides are TGTGCCAGCAGTTACGGGACAGGGACACCTGAAGCTTTCTTT. The rearrangement joins TRBV6-5 to TRBJ1-1, with TRBD1 matching over 9 bases. The CDR3 length is 14 residues. V lost 2 bases and J lost 6; bases outside the gene matches: 4. The germline CDR1 and CDR2 sequences are MNHEY and SVGAGI.

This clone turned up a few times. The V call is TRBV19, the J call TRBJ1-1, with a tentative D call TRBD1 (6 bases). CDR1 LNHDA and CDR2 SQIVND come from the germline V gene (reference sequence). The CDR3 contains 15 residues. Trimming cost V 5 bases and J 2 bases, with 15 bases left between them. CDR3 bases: TGTGCCAGTAGTGAAGGACAGTCCCGAAACACTGAAGCTTTCTTT. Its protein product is CASSEGQSRNTEAFF.